The 5 T cell receptor beta chains below come from one sample, sequenced in a study of spatial heterogeneity in lung cancer. TCRdb passed the 5' RACE reads through MiXCR, listing each CDR3 protein once. The profile shows about 9,600 distinct CDR3 sequences, about 8% of them singletons. These receptors lack a known antigen. General observations from the study: Tracking of tumor mutation counts was seen in expanded intratumoral alpha and beta TCR counts.

The time point: sample taken at primary tumor resection. The sample consisted of lung tumor tissue, taken at surgery. All receptors derive from a male donor with early-stage non-small cell lung cancer.

This clonotype was seen ten or more times. This sequence joins TRBV20-1 and TRBJ2-2, with 11 bases aligning to TRBD1. The germline V gene has CDR1 DFQATT and CDR2 SNEGSKA (reference sequence). The CDR3 totals 15 residues. V lost 4 bases, J lost 3 bases, and 4 bases stayed unmatched. The CDR3 DNA reads TGCAGTGCTAACCGGGACAGGGGGGACACCGGGGAGCTGTTTTTT. Its protein is CSANRDRGDTGELFF.

This clonotype showed up many times. The V gene is TRBV27, the J gene TRBJ2-7; tentative D call: TRBD2 (5 bases). The germline V gene encodes CDR1 MNHEY and CDR2 SMNVEV (reference sequence). The V end was cut by 5 bases, the J end by 3 bases, with 11 bases between. The CDR3 spans 13 residues. The CDR3 DNA sequence: TGTGCCAGCAGTCACCAAGAGGGCTACGAGCAGTACTTC. Its protein is CASSHQEGYEQYF.

This clonotype was detected many times. The chain employs TRBV2 and TRBJ2-3; 9 bases are shared with TRBD2. V lost 9 bases and J lost 2; bases outside the gene matches: 6. Germline-derived CDR1 and CDR2 are SNHLY and FYNNEI. This CDR3 has 14 amino acids. In DNA, the CDR3 is TGTGCCAGTTTATCTAGCGGGAACACAGATACGCAGTATTTT. Translating gives CASLSSGNTDTQYF.

This clonotype came up a few times. The chain carries TRBV7-2 and TRBJ2-3, with a possible D match to TRBD2 (5 bases). The ends were cut back, 9 bases at V and 0 bases at J, with 7 bases in the middle. This CDR3 has 12 amino acids. Looked up from germline, CDR1 is SGHTA and CDR2 is FQGNSA. The CDR3 region has the DNA TGTGCCAGTTCGGGGAGCACAGATACGCAGTATTTT. Protein: CASSGSTDTQYF.

This clonotype was detected ten times or more. This chain links TRBV5-6 with TRBJ2-4; no reliable D call. Per the germline V gene, CDR1 is SGHDT and CDR2 is YYEEEE. V was pared by 0 bases and J by 0 bases, with 7 bases between. The CDR3 loop spans 15 amino acids. The CDR3 spells CASSLVSIAKNIQYF. The CDR3 nucleotides read TGTGCCAGCAGCTTGGTTTCGATAGCCAAAAACATTCAGTACTTC. Drawing the rest from reference TRBV5-6 and TRBJ2-4, the complete variable domain is DAGVTQSPTHLIKTRGQQVTLRCSPKSGHDTVSWYQQALGQGPQFIFQYYEEEERQRGNFPDRFSGHQFPNYSSELNVNALLLGDSALYLCASSLVSIAKNIQYFGAGTRLSVL.